The next 27 T cell receptor beta chains were all read from a single sample in a study of identical twins. In TCRdb, the 5' RACE reads were re-called with MiXCR into one record per CDR3 protein. The profile shows fewer than 550,000 distinct CDR3 sequences, roughly an eighth of them singletons. The same data also contributed to another study, on yellow fever vaccine responses in identical twins.

The specimen sequenced was CD4+ T cells sorted from blood. The source is a woman aged 18 to 35 in good health.

The chain has TRBV10-1 and TRBJ2-2; D uncertain. The CDR3 is 16 residues long. CDR1 is WNHNN and CDR2 is SYGVQD in the germline V gene (reference sequence). V was shortened by 0 bases and J by 1 base, with 9 bases between the two germline ends. CDR3 DNA: TGCGCCAGCAGTGAGTCGAAAGGGATGAACACCGGGGAGCTGTTTTTT. This sequence encodes CASSESKGMNTGELFF.

The rearrangement links TRBV29-1 to TRBJ2-7; 12 bases agree with TRBD2. Trimming took 6 bases from V and 7 from J; bases not matched to a gene: 10. Looked up from germline, CDR1 is SQVTM and CDR2 is ANQGSEA. The CDR3 covers 14 residues. CDR3 bases: TGCAGCGTCGACCGACTAGCGGGAGCTGGTGAGCAGTACTTC. Its protein product is CSVDRLAGAGEQYF.

This clonotype showed up just a few times. The chain combines TRBV6-5 with TRBJ2-1; 7 bases match TRBD2. Looked up from germline, CDR1 is MNHEY and CDR2 is SVGAGI. The CDR3 consists of 17 residues. J lost 1 base, V lost 0 bases, and 6 bases had no gene match. The CDR3 DNA follows: TGTGCCAGCAGTTACTCGAATCCCGGGGGGTCCTACAATGAGCAGTTCTTC. As protein: CASSYSNPGGSYNEQFF.

This clonotype was detected many times. The chain is built from TRBV5-5 and TRBJ2-3, with no clear D. V lost 3 bases to trimming and J lost 3 bases, with 5 bases between them. Germline V gives CDR1 SGHKS, CDR2 YYEKEE (reference sequence). The CDR3 covers 12 residues. The CDR3 loop reads CASSSLTDTQYF. For the CDR3, the DNA is TGTGCCAGCAGCTCATTGACAGATACGCAGTATTTT.

The chain recombines TRBV14 with TRBJ2-1; unclear D gene. The CDR3 spans 15 residues. CDR1 SGHDN and CDR2 FVKESK come from the germline V gene. Trimming stripped 1 base from V and 2 bases from J, with 9 bases between. The CDR3 is CASSQVWRTYNEQFF. DNA of the CDR3: TGTGCCAGCAGCCAAGTTTGGCGGACCTACAATGAGCAGTTCTTC.

This clonotype was detected a few times. The DNA for the CDR3 is TGCGCCAGCAGCCAACCTACTAGCGGGGGGCGCTATGAGCAGTTCTTC. Its protein product is CASSQPTSGGRYEQFF. The rearrangement links TRBV4-1 to TRBJ2-1; 12 nucleotides line up with TRBD2. Germline values: CDR1 MGHRA, CDR2 YSYEKL. The CDR3 has 16 amino acids. After removal of 2 bases from V and 8 bases from J, the junction contained 7 bases not matched to a gene.

The CDR3 protein is CASSKEEGNSYEQYF. For the CDR3, the DNA is TGTGCCAGCAGCAAAGAGGAAGGAAACTCCTACGAGCAGTACTTC. The rearrangement uses TRBV21-1 and TRBJ2-7. TRBV21-1 counts as a pseudogene. The CDR3 is 15 residues long.

This clonotype was counted only a few times. J is TRBJ1-1 and V is TRBV30, with 11 positions matching TRBD1. The CDR3 consists of 14 residues. V dropped 4 bases and J dropped 4; count of bases not matched to a gene: 5. CDR1 is GTSNPN and CDR2 is SVGIG in the germline V gene (reference sequence). Here the CDR3 DNA reads TGTGCCTGGACCAGGACAGGGGGCCCCACTGAAGCTTTCTTT. It translates to CAWTRTGGPTEAFF.

This clonotype was picked up a small number of times. The chain has TRBV28 and TRBJ1-2; D not resolved. CDR3 length equals 16 residues. CDR1 MDHEN and CDR2 SYDVKM come from the germline V gene. Trimming shortened V by 9 bases and J by 0 bases, and 20 bases separated the two germline ends. CDR3 in DNA: TGTGCCAGTAAGAAAACAGTAACCGGAGCTAACTATGGCTACACCTTC. Translation: CASKKTVTGANYGYTF.

V usage is TRBV5-1 and J usage is TRBJ2-7; 8 bases match TRBD1. The CDR3 is made up of 14 amino acids. V lost 0 bases to trimming and J lost 3 bases; unmatched junction nucleotides: 2. CDR1 and CDR2 (germline): SGHRS, YFSETQ. The CDR3 reads CASSLDGQGYEQYF. CDR3 in DNA: TGCGCCAGCAGCTTGGACGGACAGGGCTACGAGCAGTACTTC.

The chain carries TRBV20-1 and TRBJ2-1; TRBD1 matches at 7 bases. The V and J ends lost 3 bases and 2 bases, in that order; junction bases with no gene match: 7. This CDR3 is 15 amino acids long. The germline V gene encodes CDR1 DFQATT and CDR2 SNEGSKA (reference sequence). CDR3 loop: CSASSLTGTYNEQFF. CDR3 bases: TGCAGTGCTAGTTCATTGACAGGGACCTACAATGAGCAGTTCTTC.

This clonotype occurred a few times. The chain recombines TRBV12-3 or TRBV12-4 with TRBJ1-6; D unresolved. Deletions cut 2 bases from V and 14 bases from J, with 10 bases between. CDR3 length: 12 amino acids. DNA of the CDR3: TGTGCCAGCAGTTTATACGGTCGGGCCCTCCACTTT. This encodes CASSLYGRALHF.

The CDR3: CARVEKKTGSHETQYF. The CDR3 nucleotides are TGCGCCAGGGTGGAAAAGAAGACAGGCTCCCACGAGACCCAGTACTTC. The chain links TRBV4-1 to TRBJ2-5; D may be TRBD1 (6 bases). The V gene lost 9 bases and the J gene lost 5 bases, with 25 bases spanning the gap. From germline, CDR1 is MGHRA and CDR2 YSYEKL. The CDR3 covers 16 residues.

The rearrangement uses TRBV27 and TRBJ2-3; the D gene could be TRBD1 or TRBD2 (6 bases each). CDR3 length: 15 amino acids. Germline-derived CDR1 and CDR2 are MNHEY and SMNVEV (reference sequence). Trimming removed 2 bases from V and 5 bases from J, with 14 bases in between. In DNA form, the CDR3 reads TGTGCCAGCAGTTTAAACCCGGGGGCAATAGATACGCAGTATTTT. This codes for CASSLNPGAIDTQYF.

The chain recombines TRBV28 with TRBJ1-2; 12 bases match TRBD1. CDR1 is MDHEN, CDR2 SYDVKM, per germline. V shed 6 bases, J shed 4 bases, and the junction held 6 bases outside the gene matches. The CDR3 length is 15 residues. The CDR3 nucleotides read TGTGCCAGCAGCCAAATGGGACAGGGGGCCTATGGCTACACCTTC. Protein sequence: CASSQMGQGAYGYTF.

This chain's CDR3 is CASSLVVAGGGTQYF. CDR3 nucleotide sequence: TGCGCCAGCAGCTTGGTGGTCGCCGGTGGTGGGACCCAGTACTTC. The chain combines TRBV5-1 with TRBJ2-5; D not certain. The CDR3 has 15 residues. Per the germline V gene, CDR1 is SGHRS and CDR2 is YFSETQ. V was trimmed by 0 bases and J by 7 bases, leaving 16 bases between them.

This clonotype was counted a few times. The chain has TRBV5-1 and TRBJ2-5, with D hard to call. The CDR3 is 16 residues long. Germline CDR1 is SGHRS and CDR2 is YFSETQ. Deletions cut 4 bases from V and 0 bases from J, with 16 bases between. CDR3 loop: CASSARRWQNQETQYF. The CDR3 region has the DNA TGCGCCAGCAGCGCCCGTAGGTGGCAAAACCAAGAGACCCAGTACTTC.

This clonotype was recorded many times. This rearrangement joins TRBV29-1 to TRBJ2-4, with 7 bases that match TRBD2. This CDR3 has 13 amino acids. Per the germline V gene, CDR1 is SQVTM and CDR2 is ANQGSEA. Unmatched junction bases numbered 6, after V lost 4 bases and J lost 6 bases. The DNA for the CDR3 is TGCAGCGTTGTTACTAGCGCTGGAAACATTCAGTACTTC. This sequence encodes CSVVTSAGNIQYF. The complete variable domain, with remaining parts taken from reference TRBV29-1 and TRBJ2-4, reads SAVISQKPSRDICQRGTSLTIQCQVDSQVTMMFWYRQQPGQSLTLIATANQGSEATYESGFVIDKFPISRPNLTFSTLTVSNMSPEDSSIYLCSVVTSAGNIQYFGAGTRLSVL.

The chain links TRBV10-1 to TRBJ2-1, with TRBD2 matching 11 bases. From germline, CDR1 is WNHNN and CDR2 SYGVQD (reference sequence). The CDR3 length is 13 residues. J lost 9 bases, V lost 8 bases, and 6 bases had no gene match. CDR3 nucleotides: TGCGCCAGCTCGGGACTAGCGGAGGGTGAGCAGTTCTTC. It yields the protein CASSGLAEGEQFF.

The chain employs TRBV3-1 and TRBJ2-1, with 8 positions matching TRBD2. CDR3 length equals 19 residues. Germline loops: CDR1 LGHDT, CDR2 YNNKEL (reference sequence). V trimming: 0 bases; J trimming: 4 bases; junction bases outside the gene matches: 14. CDR3 loop: CASSQDRLAGHFPYNEQFF. CDR3 coding DNA: TGTGCCAGCAGCCAAGATCGCCTAGCGGGCCACTTCCCTTACAATGAGCAGTTCTTC.

The V gene is TRBV6-1, the J gene TRBJ2-7; no definite D call. Germline lookup yields CDR1 MNHNS and CDR2 SASEGT. There are 14 residues in the CDR3. The CDR3 region has the DNA TGTGCGAGCCCCGCCAAGGGCGAAAGCTACGAGCAGTACTTC. It specifies CASPAKGESYEQYF.

This clonotype was observed at least ten times. The chain uses TRBV29-1 and TRBJ2-5, with D uncertain. V was pared by 3 bases and J by 4 bases, with 9 bases between. The germline gives CDR1 SQVTM, CDR2 ANQGSEA. CDR3 length: 12 residues. The chain's CDR3 is CSVDPGRETQYF. Written as DNA, the CDR3 is TGCAGCGTTGATCCCGGGCGAGAGACCCAGTACTTC.

There are a few counts of this clonotype. The rearrangement joins TRBV5-1 to TRBJ2-1, with TRBD2 identical over 7 bases. CDR1 and CDR2 (germline): SGHRS, YFSETQ. Trimming at V came to 2 bases and at J to 5 bases, leaving 7 bases not matched to a gene. This CDR3 comprises 15 residues. The CDR3 DNA reads TGCGCCAGCAGCTTAGTGCGGGGGTCCCACAATGAGCAGTTCTTC. Translating it yields CASSLVRGSHNEQFF. The full variable domain, completed using reference TRBV5-1 and TRBJ2-1, is KAGVTQTPRYLIKTRGQQVTLSCSPISGHRSVSWYQQTPGQGLQFLFEYFSETQRNKGNFPGRFSGRQFSNSRSEMNVSTLELGDSALYLCASSLVRGSHNEQFFGPGTRLTVL.

In its sample, this clonotype was seen a few times. The chain employs TRBV12-3 or TRBV12-4 and TRBJ2-3, with TRBD2 matching over 10 bases. CDR3 length: 15 residues. Unmatched junction bases numbered 6, after V lost 3 bases and J lost 6 bases. The DNA for the CDR3 is TGTGCCAGCAGTTTGGGACTAGCGAGTTTGGATACGCAGTATTTT. Amino acids: CASSLGLASLDTQYF.

There are a few counts of this clonotype. The chain employs TRBV5-1 and TRBJ2-5, with no clear D. This CDR3 is 15 amino acids long. Between the trimmed V and J ends, which lost 0 bases and 2 bases, there was a span of 11 bases. Per germline, CDR1 SGHRS and CDR2 YFSETQ. The CDR3 DNA follows: TGCGCCAGCAGCTTGGAATATAGGCAGCAAGAGACCCAGTACTTC. This sequence encodes CASSLEYRQQETQYF. The full variable domain, its missing parts supplied by reference TRBV5-1 and TRBJ2-5, is KAGVTQTPRYLIKTRGQQVTLSCSPISGHRSVSWYQQTPGQGLQFLFEYFSETQRNKGNFPGRFSGRQFSNSRSEMNVSTLELGDSALYLCASSLEYRQQETQYFGPGTRLLVL.

This clonotype came up a few times. The V gene is TRBV20-1, the J gene TRBJ2-7, with TRBD1 matching 8 bases. In germline, CDR1 is DFQATT, CDR2 SNEGSKA (reference sequence). The J segment lost 3 bases and the V segment lost 6 bases, leaving 7 bases of the junction unmatched. CDR3 length equals 13 residues. The CDR3 coding sequence is TGCAGTGCCGAGGACAGGGCTGTCTACGAGCAGTACTTC. The encoded protein is CSAEDRAVYEQYF.

This clonotype has more than one count but fewer than ten. The chain employs TRBV5-1 and TRBJ2-3, with D maybe TRBD1 (6 bases). The germline V gene has CDR1 SGHRS and CDR2 YFSETQ. CDR3 length: 16 residues. The V gene lost 5 bases and the J gene lost 1 base, with 17 bases spanning the gap. The CDR3 here is CASRRKGEVGTDTQYF. CDR3 DNA: TGCGCCAGCAGAAGAAAGGGGGAAGTAGGCACAGATACGCAGTATTTT.